The clone carrying this T cell receptor (beta chain) was detected only a few times. Antigen: not known. Time point specified: late sampling 161 to 241 days after vaccination in a few convalescent patients. Noted treatment: 10-day PBMC culture with coronavirus spike peptide pools or control peptides (ViraFEST assay). Days 3 and 7 saw half the medium replaced with fresh IL-2 medium. The entry originates in a study of vaccination and CD4 T cells after COVID-19. Study at large: Everyone enrolled got two doses of BNT162b2 or mRNA-1273 vaccine.

Cultured CD4+ T-cell DNA underwent Oncomine TCR Beta short-read sequencing. One entry per CDR3 protein results from TCRdb running MiXCR on the PCR reads. The sample contains about 24,000 distinct CDR3 sequences, roughly 40% of which appear only once. The V gene lost 1 base and the J gene lost 15 bases, with 16 bases spanning the gap. Germline loops: CDR1 SEHNR, CDR2 FQNEAQ (reference sequence). CDR3 size: 13 residues. The specimen comprised CD4+ T cells from blood, cultured in vitro, sampled about 7 months after SARS-CoV-2 vaccination. The receptor was isolated from a human donor who had recovered from COVID-19. This chain connects TRBV7-9 to TRBJ2-1, with D uncertain. The CDR3 sequence: CASSLVDPRWPFF. Here the CDR3 DNA reads TGTGCCAGCAGCTTAGTCGACCCCCGGTGGCCGTTCTTC.